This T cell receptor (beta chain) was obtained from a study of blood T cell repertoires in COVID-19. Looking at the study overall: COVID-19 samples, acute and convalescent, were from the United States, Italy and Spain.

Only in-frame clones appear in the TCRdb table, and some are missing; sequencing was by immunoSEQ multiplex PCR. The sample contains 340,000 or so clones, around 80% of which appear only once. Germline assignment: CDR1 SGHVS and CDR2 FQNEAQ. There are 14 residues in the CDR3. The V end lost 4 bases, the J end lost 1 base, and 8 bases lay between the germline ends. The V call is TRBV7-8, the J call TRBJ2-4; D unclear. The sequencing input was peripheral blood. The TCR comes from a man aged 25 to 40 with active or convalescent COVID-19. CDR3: CASSSSRAKNIQYF. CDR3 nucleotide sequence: TGTGCCAGCAGCTCCTCTAGGGCCAAAAACATTCAGTACTTC.